This TCR beta chain emerged from a study of blood T cell repertoires in COVID-19. Sequenced by immunoSEQ multiplex PCR; TCRdb stores in-frame clones only, minus some. The sample holds about 54,000 clones, about nine tenths seen once. CDR1 KGHDR and CDR2 SFDVKD come from the germline V gene. The CDR3 is made up of 16 amino acids. V lost 3 bases and J 2 bases, leaving 15 bases between the germline ends. Sequenced material: peripheral blood. The sequence came from a woman between 55 and 75 years old with active or convalescent COVID-19. The chain employs TRBV24-1 and TRBJ2-5; D might be TRBD1 (6 bases). The CDR3 DNA reads as TGTGCCACCAGTGATACCCGTTCGACAGGTCAAGAGACCCAGTACTTC. Translated, it gives CATSDTRSTGQETQYF.